This entry lists 16 T cell receptor beta chains sequenced from one sample in a study of shared clonotypes between healthy human individuals. Terminally differentiated effector memory CD45RA+ cells were excluded by CCR7 positive selection of CD45RO-negative cells. The data were produced by immunoSEQ multiplex PCR, yet TCRdb's version contains in-frame clones alone and is incomplete. The table has about 650,000 clones, 95% to 96% seen once. Sequenced material: naive CD8+ T cells sorted from blood. These receptors all stem from a woman in her twenties or thirties in good health.

The rearrangement uses TRBV9 and TRBJ2-5, with D hard to call. CDR3 length: 13 amino acids. CDR1 and CDR2 from the germline V gene are SGDLS and YYNGEE. V was shortened by 4 bases and J by 0 bases, with 7 bases between the two germline ends. CDR3 sequence reads: CASSSPNQETQYF. DNA for the CDR3: TGTGCCAGCAGCTCTCCCAACCAAGAGACCCAGTACTTC.

This clone showed up just a few times. The chain couples TRBV7-9 to TRBJ1-5, with D unclear. The ends were cut back, 5 bases at V and 9 bases at J, with 11 bases in the middle. The CDR3 has 12 residues. Germline CDR1 is SEHNR and CDR2 is FQNEAQ (reference sequence). The CDR3, as DNA: TGTGCCAGCAGCGCAGTGGATCGGCCCCAGCATTTT. The encoded protein is CASSAVDRPQHF.

The J gene is TRBJ1-5, the V gene TRBV5-4; 8 positions match TRBD1. CDR1 is SGHNT, CDR2 YYREEE, per germline (reference sequence). The CDR3 loop spans 17 amino acids. CDR3 amino acids: CAWTDRGRPGVDQPQHF. The CDR3, as DNA: TGTGCGTGGACCGACAGGGGTCGACCAGGGGTAGATCAGCCCCAGCATTTT.

This chain connects TRBV6-5 to TRBJ1-2; the match to TRBD1 covers 8 bases. The CDR3 totals 16 residues. CDR1 MNHEY and CDR2 SVGAGI come from the germline V gene. The trim removed 0 bases at V and 5 bases at J, leaving 8 bases unmatched. CDR3 bases: TGTGCCAGCAGTTACTCGGCAGGGGGCGTTGGGTATGGCTACACCTTC. Translating it yields CASSYSAGGVGYGYTF.

For this clone: This CDR3 is also generated by other DNA sequences in the sample. The chain carries TRBV27 and TRBJ2-7; 10 nucleotides agree with TRBD2. Trimming removed 6 bases from V and 2 bases from J; junction bases left unmatched: 1. The V gene's germline CDR1 is MNHEY and CDR2 SMNVEV (reference sequence). This CDR3 contains 13 residues. The CDR3 protein is CASRLAGPYEQYF. The DNA of the CDR3 is TGTGCCAGCAGACTAGCGGGGCCCTACGAGCAGTACTTC.

J is TRBJ1-4 and V is TRBV2; a weak D match, TRBD1 (6 bases). CDR1 SNHLY and CDR2 FYNNEI come from the germline V gene. The length of the CDR3 is 14 residues. Trimming removed 6 bases at V and 9 bases at J, with 17 bases between. The CDR3 here is CASSPDSPTQKLFF. CDR3 nucleotides: TGTGCCAGCAGCCCGGACAGCCCTACTCAAAAACTGTTTTTT.

This clone showed up just a few times. The genes are TRBV2 and TRBJ2-2; the D is unclear. This CDR3 spans 14 amino acids. V was shortened by 0 bases and J by 4 bases, with 6 bases between the two germline ends. Germline CDR1 reads SNHLY; CDR2 reads FYNNEI. CDR3 nucleotides: TGTGCCAGCAGTGAAGCTTCTATCACCGGGGAGCTGTTTTTT. Protein: CASSEASITGELFF.

The V call is TRBV27, the J call TRBJ2-7; 7 nucleotides match TRBD1. Germline V gene lookup returns CDR1 MNHEY and CDR2 SMNVEV (reference sequence). CDR3 length: 15 amino acids. J gave up 3 bases and V 3 bases, and 8 bases lay outside the gene matches. Here the CDR3 reads CASSFSPWTGYEQYF. DNA of the CDR3: TGTGCCAGCAGTTTTTCCCCGTGGACAGGCTACGAGCAGTACTTC.

The J gene is TRBJ2-5, the V gene TRBV29-1; 13 bases agree with TRBD2. The assigned J gene may be wrong: the sequence end matches TRBJ2-7 better. CDR1 and CDR2 (germline): SQVTM, ANQGSEA. The CDR3 has 17 amino acids. In DNA, the CDR3 is TGCAGCGTTGTTGGACTAGCGGGAGAAATGGAGGCCTACGAGCAGTACTTC. Amino acids: CSVVGLAGEMEAYEQYF.

The V call is TRBV7-8, the J call TRBJ2-6; D ambiguous. V lost 6 bases to trimming and J lost 1 base, with 16 bases between them. Germline values: CDR1 SGHVS, CDR2 FQNEAQ. The CDR3 loop spans 17 amino acids. The CDR3 DNA reads TGTGCCAGCAGTCCCCGCTATATTGGGTCTGGGGCCAACGTCCTGACTTTC. Protein product: CASSPRYIGSGANVLTF.

The chain joins TRBV13 to TRBJ2-1; 10 bases line up with TRBD2. After removal of 4 bases from V and 6 bases from J, the junction contained 6 bases not matched to a gene. This CDR3 has 15 amino acids. Germline CDR1 PRHDT, CDR2 FYEKMQ (reference sequence). CDR3: CASSSGTSVPNEQFF. The CDR3 DNA follows: TGTGCCAGCAGCTCCGGGACTAGCGTCCCCAATGAGCAGTTCTTC.

J is TRBJ1-1 and V is TRBV6-1; no definite D call. The CDR3 is 12 amino acids. From germline, CDR1 is MNHNS and CDR2 SASEGT. Trimming removed 6 bases from V and 8 bases from J, with 13 bases in between. CDR3: CASRPWTEEAFF. CDR3 nucleotide sequence: TGTGCCAGCAGACCGTGGACGGAAGAAGCTTTCTTT.

The chain carries TRBV13 and TRBJ2-1; weak D call: TRBD2 (5 bases). The V and J ends lost 2 bases and 10 bases respectively, with 9 bases between them. Germline loops: CDR1 PRHDT, CDR2 FYEKMQ (reference sequence). The length of the CDR3 is 12 residues. The CDR3 sequence is CASSLSRLEQFF. Written as DNA, the CDR3 is TGTGCCAGCAGCTTATCCCGACTAGAGCAGTTCTTC.

The chain is built from TRBV7-9 and TRBJ2-7, with 7 nucleotides matching TRBD1. There are 14 residues in the CDR3. Unmatched junction bases numbered 11, after V lost 6 bases and J lost 6 bases. CDR1 SEHNR and CDR2 FQNEAQ come from the germline V gene (reference sequence). The CDR3 coding sequence is TGTGCCAGCAGTTCCAGACAGGGTATTGGCGAGCAGTACTTC. Protein product: CASSSRQGIGEQYF.

The V and J genes are TRBV28 and TRBJ2-1; 14 bases fit TRBD2. The CDR3 runs 15 residues. Germline V gene lookup returns CDR1 MDHEN and CDR2 SYDVKM. The J segment lost 9 bases and the V segment lost 5 bases, leaving 6 bases of the junction unmatched. CDR3 residues: CASSPVGLAGVEQFF. CDR3 sequence (DNA): TGTGCCAGCAGTCCGGTGGGACTAGCGGGAGTTGAGCAGTTCTTC.

The chain couples TRBV27 to TRBJ2-7; D may be TRBD2 (5 bases). With 3 bases removed from V and 0 bases from J, the gap between germline ends came to 12 bases. CDR1 and CDR2 from the germline V gene are MNHEY and SMNVEV (reference sequence). The CDR3 has 15 residues. This CDR3 reads CASSFVGESSYEQYF. The CDR3 region has the DNA TGTGCCAGCAGTTTCGTGGGAGAGAGCTCCTACGAGCAGTACTTC.